These T cell receptor beta chains were read from a single sample in a study of blood T cell repertoires in COVID-19. Sequencing was performed with immunoSEQ multiplex PCR; in TCRdb, only in-frame clones are kept and a portion is missing. The table lists around 100,000 clones, around nine tenths of them singletons. Input material: peripheral blood. Every receptor here comes from a middle-aged man with acute or convalescent COVID-19. Both conserved end residues are part of each CDR3. Each record gives: D gene, clone size, V gene, J gene, CDR3 protein, CDR3 DNA. A D gene is named only where the DNA matches it firmly. Only some rows state a clone size, as once, few, many or a class for expanded clones.

.	few	TRBV19	TRBJ1-4	CASSIQAINEKLFF	TGTGCCAGTAGTATACAGGCGATTAATGAAAAACTGTTTTTT
TRBD1	.	TRBV3-1/TRBV3-2	TRBJ2-3	CASSLRTGGTDTQYF	TGTGCCAGCAGCCTTCGGACAGGGGGCACAGATACGCAGTATTTT
TRBD1	.	TRBV12-3/TRBV12-4	TRBJ1-5	CASSLGQGQPQHF	TGTGCCAGCAGTTTGGGACAGGGGCAGCCCCAGCATTTT
.	.	TRBV11-3	TRBJ2-5	CASSSRRAGETQYF	TGTGCCAGCAGCTCCCGCAGGGCCGGAGAGACCCAGTACTTC
.	.	TRBV9	TRBJ1-5	CASSGGPWGEPQHF	TGTGCCAGCAGCGGTGGACCGTGGGGGGAGCCCCAGCATTTT
TRBD2	.	TRBV11-2	TRBJ2-7	CASSIEAWREGYEQYF	TGTGCCAGCAGCATAGAAGCGTGGCGGGAGGGTTACGAGCAGTACTTC
TRBD1	.	TRBV27	TRBJ2-7	CASSLDRDSPHEQYF	TGTGCCAGCAGTTTAGACAGGGACAGCCCCCACGAGCAGTACTTC
.	once	TRBV5-1	TRBJ1-2	CASSFADRNYGYTF	TGCGCCAGCAGCTTCGCGGACAGAAACTATGGCTACACCTTC
.	.	TRBV29-1	TRBJ2-7	CSVLVAGIGTYEQYF	TGCAGCGTTCTCGTGGCAGGGATTGGTACCTACGAGCAGTACTTC
TRBD1	once	TRBV2	TRBJ1-3	CASSSTGATGNTIYF	TGTGCCAGCAGTTCCACAGGGGCGACTGGAAACACCATATATTTT
TRBD2	.	TRBV5-4	TRBJ2-5	CASSWTGGRSLYQETQYF	TGTGCCAGCAGCTGGACTGGCGGGAGAAGCCTGTACCAAGAGACCCAGTACTTC
.	.	TRBV19	TRBJ1-1	CASTHIGRTARDTEAFF	TGTGCCAGTACCCATATTGGCCGGACAGCTAGAGACACTGAAGCTTTCTTT
.	.	TRBV18	TRBJ2-7	CASSPGSGHTYEQYF	TGTGCCAGCTCACCAGGTAGCGGTCATACCTACGAGCAGTACTTC
TRBD1	once	TRBV5-3	TRBJ2-3	CARSRPRTGKVADTQYF	TGTGCCAGAAGCCGCCCTCGGACAGGGAAGGTAGCAGATACGCAGTATTTT
.	few	TRBV12-3/TRBV12-4	TRBJ2-3	CASSPGTDTQYF	TGTGCCAGCAGCCCGGGCACAGATACGCAGTATTTT